This T cell receptor beta chain derives from a study of shared clonotypes between healthy human individuals. Study outcomes and limitations: Across subsets, estimated richness was generally greater for naive than for memory populations. Sampling involved blood alone; tissue repertoires likely differ.

The V gene end was trimmed by 5 bases and the J gene end by 4 bases; junction bases not matched to a gene: 5. CDR3 size: 16 residues. Germline V lookup: CDR1 SNHLY, CDR2 FYNNEI. With regard to this clone: The target antigen is unknown.

Per sorted-subset replicate PCR, input was approximately 0.2 ug DNA, representing tens of thousands of T cell genomes. Per the study methods: ImmunoSEQ supplied junction-only sequences lacking quality scores, so filtering was different. Here immunoSEQ multiplex PCR was the method, and the copy in TCRdb shows in-frame clones only, minus some. Clonal size and the V and J genes are those of that table, whereas D and trimming came from the DNA. This table holds about 680,000 clones, about 74% found once. This receptor was obtained from a woman younger than 45 in good health. The specimen was memory CD4+ T cells sorted from blood. Subset denoted: CD45RA-negative fraction. The genes are TRBV2 and TRBJ2-2; 12 nucleotides match TRBD1. The CDR3 bases are TGTGCCAGCAGTAAGGGACAGGGGGCTGGCACCGGGGAGCTGTTTTTT. Translated, it gives CASSKGQGAGTGELFF.